Here is one T cell receptor beta chain with its context. Unmatched junction bases numbered 4, after V lost 6 bases and J lost 4 bases. CDR3 length: 14 amino acids. Looked up from germline, CDR1 is MNHEY and CDR2 is SVGEGT. This record comes from a study of blood T cell repertoires in COVID-19. Study information: Spain, Italy and the United States supplied samples that represented acute and convalescent COVID-19. PBMCs, B-cell-depleted T cells, or T cells were the source of the cDNA or gDNA that made up the material.

In the study's own analysis: Amplification of reference gene primers provided the estimated nucleated cell counts. Data came from immunoSEQ multiplex PCR; TCRdb stores just in-frame clones and leaves some out. V and J calls and clone size follow that table, whereas D and trimming were derived from the DNA. The profile covers tens of thousands of clones, with about 90% appearing a single time and approximately 14% taken by the ten largest. The clonotype was recovered from a human donor in a cohort sampled during active COVID-19. The source material was peripheral blood. The chain employs TRBV6-2 or TRBV6-3 and TRBJ2-1, with TRBD2 identical over 9 bases. The CDR3 region has the DNA TGTGCCAGCAGCCGGACTAGCGAGTACAATGAGCAGTTCTTC. Encoded protein: CASSRTSEYNEQFF.